This T cell receptor (beta chain) comes out of a study of OX40 agonist ivuxolimab in advanced cancers. For the study at large: Dose-escalation patients suffered from hepatocellular carcinoma, melanoma, renal cell or head and neck cancer.

People who had autoimmune disease history or systemic immunosuppression were excluded. The V gene lost 0 bases and the J gene lost 6 bases, with 8 bases spanning the gap. Germline V lookup: CDR1 MNHEY, CDR2 SMNVEV (reference sequence). This CDR3 spans 14 amino acids. Assay: immunoSEQ multiplex PCR; the TCRdb copy retains only in-frame clones and omits some. The repertoire holds roughly 67,000 clones, 80% to 95% seen once, with 8.5% to 10% in the top ten. Source: CD4+ or CD8+ T cells sorted from blood, taken in a trial of the OX40 agonist ivuxolimab. This TCR was sampled from an adult with an advanced solid tumor such as melanoma, head and neck, liver or kidney cancer. V gene TRBV27 combines with J gene TRBJ2-2; TRBD1 is a possible D gene (5 bases). The CDR3 reads CASSLSTVAGELFF. The CDR3 DNA reads TGTGCCAGCAGTTTATCGACAGTGGCCGGGGAGCTGTTTTTT.